This TCR beta chain comes out of a study of a mutant IDH1 vaccine in newly diagnosed glioma. Across the study: Treated patients had a mean age of approximately 40 years and an approximately 62% male, 37.5% female split. Patients' prior therapy spanned radiotherapy, temozolomide, or both; most underwent both.

Time point here: baseline, week 1 (first vaccination visit). The treatment is: pre-vaccination baseline after standard-of-care therapy. In every donor, the tumor was a new WHO grade 3 or 4 IDH1-mutant, ATRX-lost astrocytoma. Libraries were prepared by immunoSEQ multiplex PCR; TCRdb keeps only in-frame clonotypes and omits some of them. The profile shows tens of thousands of clones, 80% to 90% of them singletons. The CDR3 is 16 amino acids. The V gene is TRBV1, the J gene TRBJ2-7. TRBV1 is assigned pseudogene status. Sample: PBMCs, taken from a glioma patient treated with radiotherapy, temozolomide or both. The sequence came from a man aged 40-50 years with glioma. In nucleotides, the CDR3 is TGCACCAGCAGCCATTCCCCTCCCGGGACCAAATACGAGCAGTACTTC. Amino acid sequence: CTSSHSPPGTKYEQYF.